The 3 T cell receptor beta chains reported below all come from one sample, sequenced in a study of T cell repertoires in cytomegalovirus infection. TCRdb redid the calling of the reads with MiXCR, one entry per CDR3 protein. The sample shows fewer than 350,000 distinct CDR3 sequences, 25% to 35% of them seen only once. No antigen has been identified for these receptors. The starting material was cultured PBMCs, obtained from culture after CMV antigen stimulation. The receptor set was obtained from a human donor in good health (CMV status not recorded). Some clones in this sample may be carry-over from other donors' samples.

This clonotype was observed at least ten times. The chain couples TRBV7-2 to TRBJ2-3; 12 positions agree with TRBD2. This CDR3 is 16 amino acids long. Germline loops: CDR1 SGHTA, CDR2 FQGNSA. V lost 5 bases, J lost 5 bases, and 8 bases stayed unmatched. CDR3 loop: CASSPTSGSGGDTQYF. The CDR3 coding sequence is TGTGCCAGCAGCCCGACTAGCGGGAGTGGGGGAGATACGCAGTATTTT.

The chain employs TRBV6-1 and TRBJ1-5; 9 bases are shared with TRBD1. Trimming took 7 bases from V and 7 from J; bases not matched to a gene: 8. In germline, CDR1 is MNHNS, CDR2 SASEGT. The CDR3 sequence is 14 residues long. CDR3 sequence: CASKRTGEQQPQHF. CDR3 bases: TGTGCCAGCAAGAGGACAGGGGAACAGCAGCCCCAGCATTTT.

This clonotype turned up a few times. The J gene is TRBJ2-1, the V gene TRBV25-1; TRBD1 agrees at 9 bases. With 3 bases clipped from V and 5 bases from J, the junction kept 5 bases outside the gene matches. This CDR3 has 15 amino acids. Per germline, CDR1 MGHDK and CDR2 SYGVNS. The chain's CDR3 is CASSDPGQGNNEQFF. The CDR3 DNA is TGTGCCAGCAGTGACCCGGGACAGGGAAACAATGAGCAGTTCTTC.